A selection of T cell receptor beta chains follows, all from one sample in a study of graft-versus-host responses after intestinal transplantation. Which antigens these TCRs recognize remains unknown. The method was immunoSEQ multiplex PCR; TCRdb's version includes in-frame clones alone and lacks a portion of them. The sample records 65,000 to 90,000 clones, 75% to 95% being singletons. Sequencing used unstimulated CD8+ T cells sorted from spleen or lymph node cells, obtained before transplant. The receptors stem from a human donor who was the organ donor for an intestinal transplant. Both conserved end residues are part of each CDR3. D genes are given only for firm matches. Part of the rows lack a size; the others show once, few, many or a class for expanded clones.

abundance,v_gene,d_gene,j_gene,CDR3aa,CDR3nt
once,TRBV18,NA,TRBJ2-2,CASSPSGLIVRVANTGELFF,TGTGCCAGCTCACCATCGGGACTGATAGTCAGGGTCGCGAACACCGGGGAGCTGTTTTTT
NA,TRBV6-1,NA,TRBJ1-1,CASSEYGGEAFF,TGTGCCAGCAGTGAATATGGGGGCGAAGCTTTCTTT
NA,TRBV30,NA,TRBJ1-1,CAWSSGWGAVNTEAFF,TGTGCCTGGAGTTCGGGCTGGGGTGCGGTGAACACTGAAGCTTTCTTT
NA,TRBV5-6,NA,TRBJ2-7,CASSLIGSPYEQYF,TGTGCCAGCAGCTTGATAGGGTCCCCCTACGAGCAGTACTTC
NA,TRBV7-9,NA,TRBJ2-3,CASSFSGPPSTDTQYF,TGTGCCAGCAGCTTTAGCGGCCCTCCTAGCACAGATACGCAGTATTTT
NA,TRBV7-9,NA,TRBJ2-2,CASSLARERGTGELFF,TGTGCCAGCAGCTTAGCGCGAGAAAGGGGGACCGGGGAGCTGTTTTTT
once,TRBV6-1,TRBD2,TRBJ2-3,CASSDGFWASGRKTDTQYF,TGTGCCAGCAGTGACGGTTTTTGGGCTAGCGGGAGGAAGACAGATACGCAGTATTTT
NA,TRBV14,NA,TRBJ2-7,CASSQVLLYEQYF,TGTGCCAGCAGCCAAGTTCTCCTCTACGAGCAGTACTTC
NA,TRBV4-1,NA,TRBJ2-2,CASRQTSNTGELFF,TGCGCCAGCAGACAAACTAGTAACACCGGGGAGCTGTTTTTT
NA,TRBV29-1,TRBD2,TRBJ2-7,CSVIAGGPDEQYF,TGCAGCGTTATAGCGGGAGGGCCGGACGAGCAGTACTTC
NA,TRBV14,NA,TRBJ2-5,CASSQVVGPAGTRYF,TGTGCCAGCAGCCAGGTTGTCGGTCCGGCGGGGACCCGGTACTTC
once,TRBV5-1,NA,TRBJ2-1,CASSLQTLQDNEQFF,TGCGCCAGCAGCTTACAGACTCTTCAGGACAATGAGCAGTTCTTC
NA,TRBV5-4,NA,TRBJ2-1,CASSPDGSWFF,TGTGCCAGCAGCCCGGACGGTTCTTGGTTCTTC
NA,TRBV11-2,TRBD2,TRBJ2-1,CASNQAGGVYNEQFF,TGTGCCAGCAACCAAGCGGGGGGTGTCTACAATGAGCAGTTCTTC
NA,TRBV13,NA,TRBJ2-1,CASSLPEVGNEQFF,TGTGCCAGCAGCTTACCCGAGGTGGGTAATGAGCAGTTCTTC
NA,TRBV5-1,TRBD1,TRBJ2-7,CASSTRQGLLDEQYF,TGCGCCAGCAGCACTAGACAGGGCCTCCTCGACGAGCAGTACTTC
few,TRBV6-1,NA,TRBJ2-7,CASAGVYEQYF,TGTGCCAGCGCAGGGGTCTACGAGCAGTACTTC
NA,TRBV19,NA,TRBJ1-6,CASSPGSVNSPLHF,TGTGCCAGTAGTCCCGGGAGCGTTAATTCACCCCTCCACTTT
NA,TRBV6-4,TRBD2,TRBJ2-3,CASSTSTSGGSDTQYF,TGTGCCAGCAGTACGAGCACTAGCGGGGGATCAGATACGCAGTATTTT
NA,TRBV7-9,NA,TRBJ2-7,CASSLDPSASYEQYF,TGTGCCAGCAGCTTAGATCCTAGCGCGTCGTACGAGCAGTACTTC
NA,TRBV15,NA,TRBJ1-5,CATSRDDAETYDSNQPQHF,TGTGCCACCAGCAGAGATGATGCCGAAACATACGATAGCAATCAGCCCCAGCATTTT
NA,TRBV6-6,NA,TRBJ2-1,CASSPDGWRGHNEQFF,TGTGCCAGCAGCCCTGACGGGTGGCGGGGCCACAATGAGCAGTTCTTC
NA,TRBV6-5,TRBD1,TRBJ1-5,CASRVGTEGIQPQHF,TGTGCCAGCAGGGTAGGGACAGAAGGGATTCAGCCCCAGCACTTT
NA,TRBV2,TRBD2,TRBJ2-7,CASASIAGGIHEQYF,TGTGCCAGCGCCAGCATAGCGGGAGGGATCCACGAGCAGTACTTC
NA,TRBV7-9,NA,TRBJ1-2,CASSETGPGYTF,TGTGCCAGCAGCGAAACAGGGCCCGGCTACACCTTC
NA,TRBV19,NA,TRBJ1-5,CASSIGLTVNQPQHF,TGTGCCAGTAGTATAGGTTTGACAGTTAATCAGCCCCAGCATTTT